The clone carrying this TCR beta chain appeared a single time. Per the authors' pipeline: Estimates of nucleated cell counts were drawn from the amplification of reference gene primers. TCRdb's copy holds only in-frame clones and misses some; the assay was immunoSEQ multiplex PCR. V and J calls and clone size are as listed in that table; D and trimming were resolved from the DNA. This table has around 140,000 clones, 70% to 90% appearing once. This sample was included in a study of blood T cell repertoires in COVID-19. The overall study: Both acute and convalescent COVID-19 samples were obtained from the United States, Italy and Spain. Sample material is recorded as cDNA or gDNA derived from T cells, B-cell-depleted T cells, or PBMCs.

The V end was cut by 3 bases, the J end by 0 bases, with 6 bases between. The CDR3 totals 14 residues. Germline CDR1 SGHRS, CDR2 YFSETQ. Sequenced input: peripheral blood. The J gene is TRBJ1-4, the V gene TRBV5-1, with D unclear. The sequence derives from an older man with active COVID-19. CDR3 in DNA: TGCGCCAGCAGCTGGGCCTCAACTAATGAAAAACTGTTTTTT. Translated: CASSWASTNEKLFF.